This T cell receptor beta chain was documented in a study of blood T cells in healthy people across ages. Overall study: T cells yielded about one barcoded beta molecule per two cells through template switching.

Primers used in a second PCR of roughly 6 to 11 cycles were a sample-barcoded 5' primer and a J-beta primer mix. TCRdb re-derived calls from the 5' RACE reads in MiXCR, one entry per CDR3 protein. The sample shows about 1.7 million distinct CDR3 sequences, about 28% of them seen only once. CDR3 length: 15 residues. The V and J ends lost 8 bases and 4 bases, in that order; junction bases with no gene match: 11. CDR1 and CDR2 (germline): MNHEY, SVGEGT. This clonotype showed up just a few times. The chain combines TRBV6-2 or TRBV6-3 with TRBJ2-1; TRBD1 aligns across 7 bases. The material sequenced was blood. The sequence was collected from a woman in her 30s in good health. This CDR3 reads CASEGDSQPYNEQFF. Here the CDR3 DNA reads TGTGCCAGCGAGGGGGACAGCCAACCGTACAATGAGCAGTTCTTC.